Included here is one T cell receptor (beta chain) sequence, with context. Its antigen is not known. These data come from a study of Ad26.COV2.S vaccination and SARS-CoV-2 variants. Study-wide background: Of the COV1001 trial arms, the Ad26.COV2.S arm included the donor.

Documented treatment: 15 to 20 received Ad26.COV2.S at low or high dose, single or two shots; roughly five received placebo; per-sample allocation not given. It was on day 63 after the first vaccine or placebo injection that samples were taken. Boston provided a donor who was an adult aged 18-55 years. Wuhan-strain SARS-CoV-2 spike was expressed by the Ad26 vector that made up the vaccine. Sequencing was performed with immunoSEQ multiplex PCR; in TCRdb, only in-frame clones are kept and a portion is missing. The profile covers 400,000 to 500,000 clones, with 75% to 90% appearing a single time and about 2.5% taken by the ten largest. Study-wide points: For non-spike TCRs, breadth in vaccine recipients resembled that in placebo recipients.

The CDR3 sequence is 15 residues long. V was shortened by 0 bases and J by 4 bases, with 9 bases between the two germline ends. Germline-derived CDR1 and CDR2 are KGHDR and SFDVKD. J is TRBJ2-1 and V is TRBV24-1; D is undetermined. Sequencing was performed on peripheral blood, taken in a trial of Ad26.COV2.S vaccine versus placebo. This sequence originates from a person aged 18-60 years who received the Ad26.COV2.S COVID-19 vaccine or a placebo. The CDR3 nucleotides are TGTGCCACCAGTGATTTGGGTCTACCGTACAATGAGCAGTTCTTC. Its protein product is CATSDLGLPYNEQFF.